The clone carrying this T cell receptor (beta chain) was seen only a few times. Its antigen is not identified. Germline V lookup: CDR1 MNHNS, CDR2 SASEGT. Trimming took off 0 bases at V and 6 bases at J, with 14 bases between the two ends. The CDR3 runs to 16 residues. The data belong to a study of early T cells in non-severe SARS-CoV-2 infection. Overall study results and limits: Missing private and CD4 specificities, VDJdb matching favored anti-spike CD8 responses.

The protocol attached unique molecular identifiers to individual cDNA molecules. TCRdb fed the 5' RACE reads into MiXCR, producing one record per CDR3 protein. The data contain about 60,000 distinct CDR3 sequences, roughly 5.9% of them singletons. The sequence was collected from an adult who was a healthcare worker with PCR-confirmed SARS-CoV-2 infection or an uninfected control (not recorded which). The sequencing input was whole blood. The rearrangement links TRBV6-1 to TRBJ1-4, with D unresolved. The DNA of the CDR3 is TGTGCCAGCAGTGAAGCTAGGGCGAGTCGGGATGAAAAACTGTTTTTT. Amino acids: CASSEARASRDEKLFF.